Listed below are T cell receptor beta chains from one sample, sequenced in a study of blood T cell repertoires in COVID-19. Only in-frame clones appear in the TCRdb table, and some are missing; sequencing was by immunoSEQ multiplex PCR. Of some 340,000 clones in the sample, roughly four fifths were seen once. Sequencing input: PBMCs or T cells enriched from blood (not recorded which). The receptors were gathered from a woman aged 50 to 60 who had recovered from COVID-19. Both conserved end residues are part of each CDR3. A D gene is named only where the DNA matches it firmly. Size values are once, few and many counts, or a class for expanded clones, and some rows have none.

.	TRBV4-1	TRBJ1-2	few	CASSQDWQGVISRTGYTF	TGCGCCAGCAGCCAAGATTGGCAGGGTGTTATTTCCAGGACTGGCTACACCTTC
TRBD2	TRBV7-3	TRBJ2-2	.	CASSFGTSGRWNTGELFF	TGTGCCAGCAGCTTTGGGACTAGCGGGAGGTGGAACACCGGGGAGCTGTTTTTT
TRBD1	TRBV5-6	TRBJ1-1	once	CASSSQGLNTEAFF	TGTGCCAGCAGCTCACAGGGGTTAAACACTGAAGCTTTCTTT
TRBD1	TRBV23-1	TRBJ1-3	.	CAGYRDRVGNTIYF	TGCGCCGGATACCGGGACAGAGTCGGAAACACCATATATTTT
TRBD2	TRBV4-1	TRBJ2-1	.	CASSQDRAGGSFLEQFF	TGCGCCAGCAGCCAAGATCGTGCGGGGGGGTCTTTTCTTGAGCAGTTCTTC
TRBD1	TRBV5-1	TRBJ1-2	.	CASSLGSQGNGYTF	TGCGCCAGCAGCTTGGGTTCACAGGGGAATGGCTACACCTTC
TRBD1	TRBV10-3	TRBJ2-2	.	CAIRPGQGVNGELFF	TGTGCCATCAGGCCGGGACAGGGGGTGAACGGGGAGCTGTTTTTT
TRBD1	TRBV30	TRBJ2-4	.	CAWSVLGGLAKNIQYF	TGTGCCTGGAGTGTTCTAGGGGGCCTAGCCAAAAACATTCAGTACTTC
TRBD1	TRBV2	TRBJ2-5	.	CASRGYDRARETQYF	TGTGCCAGCAGGGGCTATGACAGGGCCAGAGAGACCCAGTACTTC
.	TRBV6-2/TRBV6-3	TRBJ2-7	once	CASSWTAYEQYF	TGTGCCAGCAGTTGGACAGCCTACGAGCAGTACTTC
TRBD1	TRBV11-1	TRBJ1-4	.	CASSPRTGSNEKLFF	TGTGCCAGCAGCCCTCGGACAGGATCTAATGAAAAACTGTTTTTT
TRBD2	TRBV7-2	TRBJ2-1	.	CASSAPLKGGRYNEQFF	TGTGCCAGCAGCGCCCCCCTGAAGGGAGGGCGGTACAATGAGCAGTTCTTC
.	TRBV7-2	TRBJ1-2	.	CASSLAPSSQGSHGYTF	TGTGCCAGCAGCTTAGCACCTAGTAGCCAGGGATCCCATGGCTACACCTTC
.	TRBV7-9	TRBJ2-2	.	CASSLDRPGVAGELFF	TGTGCCAGCAGCTTAGACCGCCCAGGGGTGGCCGGGGAGCTGTTTTTT
.	TRBV28	TRBJ1-2	.	CASSSAGAPYNYGYTF	TGTGCCAGCAGTTCAGCGGGGGCCCCATATAACTATGGCTACACCTTC
.	TRBV19	TRBJ1-3	.	CASSSHGGINTIYF	TGTGCCAGTAGTTCCCACGGGGGAATTAACACCATATATTTT
TRBD1	TRBV6-5	TRBJ1-2	.	CASSNRQGGYGYTF	TGTGCCAGCAGTAACCGACAGGGTGGATATGGCTACACCTTC
.	TRBV4-1	TRBJ1-3	.	CASSPKPHEFSGNTIYF	TGCGCCAGCAGCCCTAAACCCCACGAATTCTCTGGAAACACCATATATTTT
.	TRBV15	TRBJ1-5	.	CATSRAVDQPQHF	TGTGCCACCAGCAGAGCTGTTGATCAGCCCCAGCATTTT
TRBD1	TRBV7-2	TRBJ2-7	once	CASSPGQGLFYEQYF	TGTGCCAGCAGCCCAGGACAGGGGTTATTCTACGAGCAGTACTTC
.	TRBV18	TRBJ1-4	once	CASSPLTGQEKLFF	TGTGCCAGCTCACCATTAACAGGGCAAGAAAAACTGTTTTTT
.	TRBV12-3/TRBV12-4	TRBJ2-1	.	CAGALGTEQFF	TGTGCCGGGGCTTTGGGCACTGAGCAGTTCTTC
.	TRBV2	TRBJ2-3	.	CASKKDFSSTDTQYF	TGTGCCAGCAAAAAAGACTTCTCAAGCACAGATACGCAGTATTTT
.	TRBV19	TRBJ2-3	.	CASSSGAGSTDTQYF	TGTGCCAGTAGTAGTGGAGCGGGTAGCACAGATACGCAGTATTTT
.	TRBV11-3	TRBJ2-4	.	CASSLDSLSAKNIQYF	TGTGCCAGCAGCCTCGACAGTCTGTCAGCCAAAAACATTCAGTACTTC
.	TRBV6-6	TRBJ1-5	.	CASSPLPGQSSNQPQHF	TGTGCCAGCAGTCCCCTCCCCGGACAGTCTAGCAATCAGCCCCAGCATTTT
.	TRBV14	TRBJ1-2	.	CASTPREGSFGYTF	TGTGCCAGCACCCCCAGGGAGGGGTCTTTTGGCTACACCTTC
.	TRBV11-3	TRBJ2-3	.	CASSLGGPRSDTQYF	TGTGCCAGCAGCTTAGGGGGGCCCCGCTCAGATACGCAGTATTTT
TRBD2	TRBV5-4	TRBJ2-7	.	CASSRPLAGFYEQYF	TGTGCCAGCAGCCGCCCGCTAGCGGGATTCTACGAGCAGTACTTC
.	TRBV7-9	TRBJ2-1	.	CATPRPNRQLDNEQFF	TGTGCCACCCCTCGCCCAAACCGACAGTTAGACAATGAGCAGTTCTTC